This T cell receptor beta chain is from a study of T cells in tumors after PD-1 blockade. Study summary: No patient had prior checkpoint blockade, systemic immunosuppression, or radiotherapy within 4 weeks. A subset received ongoing vismodegib 150 mg daily alongside anti-PD-1 therapy.

TCRdb's copy holds only in-frame clones and misses some; the assay was immunoSEQ multiplex PCR. The table has about 9,200 clones, 60% to 70% seen once; the top ten hold 4.5%. General observations from the study: Clonal replacement, not reinvigoration, is suggested for expanded exhausted CD8+ clones after therapy. About 40% of tumor TCR clonotypes were also found in blood.

CDR1 LNHDA and CDR2 SQIVND come from the germline V gene (reference sequence). This CDR3 spans 14 amino acids. V was clipped by 8 bases and J by 4 bases, with 12 bases between them. Notes on this clone: Its antigen is currently unknown.

The receptor was isolated from a human donor with basal cell carcinoma. The chain combines TRBV19 with TRBJ1-6, with D maybe TRBD1 (6 bases). Material: tumor tissue, obtained after anti-PD-1 treatment. CDR3 sequence: CASDGRGYNSPLHF. The CDR3 DNA follows: TGTGCCAGTGACGGCAGGGGTTATAATTCACCCCTCCACTTT.